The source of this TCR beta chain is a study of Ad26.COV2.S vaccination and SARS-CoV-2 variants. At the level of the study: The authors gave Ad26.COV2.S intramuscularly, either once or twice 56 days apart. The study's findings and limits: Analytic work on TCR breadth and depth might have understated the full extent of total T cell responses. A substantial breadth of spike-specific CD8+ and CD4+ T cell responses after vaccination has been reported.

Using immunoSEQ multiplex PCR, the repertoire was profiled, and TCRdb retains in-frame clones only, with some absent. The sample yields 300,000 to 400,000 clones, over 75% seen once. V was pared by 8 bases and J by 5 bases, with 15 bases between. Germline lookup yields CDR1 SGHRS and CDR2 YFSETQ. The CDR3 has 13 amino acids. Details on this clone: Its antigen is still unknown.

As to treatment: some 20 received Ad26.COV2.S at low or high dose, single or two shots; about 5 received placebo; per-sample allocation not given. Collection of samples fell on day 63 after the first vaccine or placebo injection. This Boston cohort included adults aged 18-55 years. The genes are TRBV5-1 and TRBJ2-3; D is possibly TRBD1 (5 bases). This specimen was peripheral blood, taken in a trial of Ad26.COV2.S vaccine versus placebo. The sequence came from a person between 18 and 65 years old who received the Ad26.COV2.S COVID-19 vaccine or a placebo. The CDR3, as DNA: TGCGCCAGTCAGGGTAAACAAGGAGATACGCAGTATTTT. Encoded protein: CASQGKQGDTQYF.